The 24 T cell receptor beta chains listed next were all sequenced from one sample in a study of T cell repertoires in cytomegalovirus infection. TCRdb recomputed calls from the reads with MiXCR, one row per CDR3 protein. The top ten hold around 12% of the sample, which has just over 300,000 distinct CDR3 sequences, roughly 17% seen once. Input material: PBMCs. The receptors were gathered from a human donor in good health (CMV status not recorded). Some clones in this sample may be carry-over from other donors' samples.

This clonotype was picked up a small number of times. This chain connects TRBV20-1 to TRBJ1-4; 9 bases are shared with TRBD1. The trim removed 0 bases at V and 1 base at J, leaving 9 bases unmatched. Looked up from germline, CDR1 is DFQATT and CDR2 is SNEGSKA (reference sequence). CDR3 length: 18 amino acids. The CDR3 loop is CSARDVQGAYGTNEKLFF. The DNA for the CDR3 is TGCAGTGCTAGAGATGTACAGGGGGCATATGGAACTAATGAAAAACTGTTTTTT.

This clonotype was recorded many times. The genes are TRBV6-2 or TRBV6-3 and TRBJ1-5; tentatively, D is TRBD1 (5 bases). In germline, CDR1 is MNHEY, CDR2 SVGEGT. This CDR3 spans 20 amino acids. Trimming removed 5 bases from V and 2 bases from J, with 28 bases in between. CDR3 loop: CASSPGSKVTGANGNQPQHF. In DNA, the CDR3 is TGTGCCAGCAGTCCAGGGTCCAAGGTCACTGGGGCAAATGGCAATCAGCCCCAGCATTTT.

The CDR3 DNA sequence: TGTGCCAGCAGTCCGGACAGGGCGTGGGGCTACACCTTC. This translates into CASSPDRAWGYTF. V and J are TRBV28 and TRBJ1-2, with TRBD1 matching 8 bases. The germline V gene encodes CDR1 MDHEN and CDR2 SYDVKM. The CDR3 has 13 amino acids. V lost 5 bases, J lost 8 bases, and 7 bases stayed unmatched.

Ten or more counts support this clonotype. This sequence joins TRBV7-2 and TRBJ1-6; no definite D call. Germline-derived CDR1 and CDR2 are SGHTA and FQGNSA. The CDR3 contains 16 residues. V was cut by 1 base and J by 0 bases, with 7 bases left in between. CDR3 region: CASSLEWNSYNSPLHF. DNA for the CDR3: TGTGCCAGCAGCTTAGAATGGAACTCCTATAATTCACCCCTCCACTTT.

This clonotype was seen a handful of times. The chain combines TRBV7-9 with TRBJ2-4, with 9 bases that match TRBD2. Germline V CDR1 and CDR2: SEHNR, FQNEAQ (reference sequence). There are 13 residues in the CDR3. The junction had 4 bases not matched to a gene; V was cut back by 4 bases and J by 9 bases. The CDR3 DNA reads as TGTGCCAGCAGCTCTAGCGGGACACCCATTCAGTACTTC. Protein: CASSSSGTPIQYF.

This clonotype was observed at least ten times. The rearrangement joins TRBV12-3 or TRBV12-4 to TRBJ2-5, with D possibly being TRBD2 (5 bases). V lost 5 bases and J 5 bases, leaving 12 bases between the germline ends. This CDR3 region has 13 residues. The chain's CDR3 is CASSIGDAETQYF. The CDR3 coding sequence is TGTGCCAGCAGTATCGGGGATGCCGAGACCCAGTACTTC.

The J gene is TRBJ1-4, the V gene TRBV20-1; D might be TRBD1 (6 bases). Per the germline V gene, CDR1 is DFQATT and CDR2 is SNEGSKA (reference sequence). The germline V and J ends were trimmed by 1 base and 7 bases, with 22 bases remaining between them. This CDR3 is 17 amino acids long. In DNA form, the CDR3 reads TGCAGTGCTAGAGCCCCGGGGGACACCCGATTTGGTGAAAAACTGTTTTTT. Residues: CSARAPGDTRFGEKLFF.

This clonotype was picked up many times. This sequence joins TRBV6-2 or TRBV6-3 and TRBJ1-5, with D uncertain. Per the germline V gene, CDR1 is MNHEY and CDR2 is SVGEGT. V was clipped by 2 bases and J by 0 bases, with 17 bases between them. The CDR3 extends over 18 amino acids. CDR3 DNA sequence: TGTGCCAGCAGTTACGACACCACTGCCGTTTATAGCAATCAGCCCCAGCATTTT. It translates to CASSYDTTAVYSNQPQHF.

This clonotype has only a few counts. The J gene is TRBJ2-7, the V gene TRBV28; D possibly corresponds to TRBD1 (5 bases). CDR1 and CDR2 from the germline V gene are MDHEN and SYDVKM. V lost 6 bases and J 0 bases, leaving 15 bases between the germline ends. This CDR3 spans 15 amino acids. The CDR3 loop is CASSSQDIPSYEQYF. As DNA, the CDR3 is TGTGCCAGCAGCTCCCAGGACATTCCCTCCTACGAGCAGTACTTC.

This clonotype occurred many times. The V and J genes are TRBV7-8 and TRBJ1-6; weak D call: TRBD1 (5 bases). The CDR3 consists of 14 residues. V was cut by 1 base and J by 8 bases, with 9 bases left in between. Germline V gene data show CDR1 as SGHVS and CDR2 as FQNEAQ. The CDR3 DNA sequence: TGTGCCAGCAGCTTAGTGTCGACAGATTCACCCCTCCACTTT. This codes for CASSLVSTDSPLHF.

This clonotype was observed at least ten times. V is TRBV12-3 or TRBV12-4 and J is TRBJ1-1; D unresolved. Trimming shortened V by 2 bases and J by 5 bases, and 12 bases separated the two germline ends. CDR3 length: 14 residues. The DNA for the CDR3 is TGTGCCAGCAGTTTAAATGGCCACGGGACTGAAGCTTTCTTT. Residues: CASSLNGHGTEAFF.

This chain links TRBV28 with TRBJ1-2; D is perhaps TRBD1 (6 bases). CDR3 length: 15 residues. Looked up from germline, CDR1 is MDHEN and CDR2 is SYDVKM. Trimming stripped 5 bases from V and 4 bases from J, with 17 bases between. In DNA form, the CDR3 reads TGTGCCAGCAGTCAACGGACAGTGACTTTCTATGGCTACACCTTC. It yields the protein CASSQRTVTFYGYTF.

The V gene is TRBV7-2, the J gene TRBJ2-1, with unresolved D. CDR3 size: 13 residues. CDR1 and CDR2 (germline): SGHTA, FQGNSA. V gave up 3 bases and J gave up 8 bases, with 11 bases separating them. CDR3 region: CASSFDSTHEQFF. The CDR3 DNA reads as TGTGCCAGCAGCTTCGACTCCACCCATGAGCAGTTCTTC.

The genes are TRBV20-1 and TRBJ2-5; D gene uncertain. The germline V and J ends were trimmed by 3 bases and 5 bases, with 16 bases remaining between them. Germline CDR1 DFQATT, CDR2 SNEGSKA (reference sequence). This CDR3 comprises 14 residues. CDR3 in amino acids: CSARATTYSETQYF. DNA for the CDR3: TGCAGTGCTAGGGCTACAACCTACTCGGAGACCCAGTACTTC.

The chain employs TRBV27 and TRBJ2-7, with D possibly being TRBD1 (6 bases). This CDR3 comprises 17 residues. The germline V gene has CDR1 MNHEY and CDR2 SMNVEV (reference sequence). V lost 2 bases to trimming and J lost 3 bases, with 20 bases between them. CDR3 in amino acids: CASSLAGTPPGSYEQYF. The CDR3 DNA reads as TGTGCCAGCAGTTTAGCCGGGACACCCCCTGGGAGCTACGAGCAGTACTTC.

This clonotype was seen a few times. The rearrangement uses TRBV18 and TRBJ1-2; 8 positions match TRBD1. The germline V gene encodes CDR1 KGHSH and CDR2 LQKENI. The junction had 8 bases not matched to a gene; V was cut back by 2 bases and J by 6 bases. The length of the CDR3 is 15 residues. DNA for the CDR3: TGTGCCAGCTCACCATCTTTTGGACAGGGCAATGGCTACACCTTC. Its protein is CASSPSFGQGNGYTF.

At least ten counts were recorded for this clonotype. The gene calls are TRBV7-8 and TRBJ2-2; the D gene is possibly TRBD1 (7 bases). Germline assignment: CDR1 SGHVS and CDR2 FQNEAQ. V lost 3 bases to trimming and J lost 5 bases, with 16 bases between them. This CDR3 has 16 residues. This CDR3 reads CASSFLRSGGTGELFF. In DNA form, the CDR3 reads TGTGCCAGCAGCTTCCTCCGGTCAGGGGGGACCGGGGAGCTGTTTTTT.

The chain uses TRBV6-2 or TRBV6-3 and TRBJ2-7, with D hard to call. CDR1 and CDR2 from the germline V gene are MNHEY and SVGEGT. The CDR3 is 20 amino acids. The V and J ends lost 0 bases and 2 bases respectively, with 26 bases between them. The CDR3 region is CASSYSMRTENSKVTYEQYF. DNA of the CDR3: TGTGCCAGCAGTTACTCGATGCGGACGGAGAACTCCAAAGTCACCTACGAGCAGTACTTC.

CDR3 bases: TGTGCCAGCAGCCCTCGACAGGGGACGGTCACTGAAGCTTTCTTT. This gives the protein CASSPRQGTVTEAFF. The chain joins TRBV27 to TRBJ1-1; 8 nucleotides line up with TRBD1. V was pared by 6 bases and J by 4 bases, with 10 bases of the junction left unmatched. There are 15 residues in the CDR3. From germline, CDR1 is MNHEY and CDR2 SMNVEV (reference sequence).

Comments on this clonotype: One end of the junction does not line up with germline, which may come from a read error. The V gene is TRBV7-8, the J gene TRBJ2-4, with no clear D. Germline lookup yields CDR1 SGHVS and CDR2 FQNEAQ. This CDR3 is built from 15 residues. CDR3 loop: CASSGYRTGQNIRYF. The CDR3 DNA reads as TGTGCCAGCAGCGGATATCGGACGGGCCAAAACATTCGGTACTTC.

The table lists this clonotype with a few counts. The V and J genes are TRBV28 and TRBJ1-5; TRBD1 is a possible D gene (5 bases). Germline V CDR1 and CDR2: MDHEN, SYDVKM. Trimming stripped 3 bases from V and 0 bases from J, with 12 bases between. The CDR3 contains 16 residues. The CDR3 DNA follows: TGTGCCAGCAGTTTCTCAGGGAGTTTTAGCAATCAGCCCCAGCATTTT. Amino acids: CASSFSGSFSNQPQHF.

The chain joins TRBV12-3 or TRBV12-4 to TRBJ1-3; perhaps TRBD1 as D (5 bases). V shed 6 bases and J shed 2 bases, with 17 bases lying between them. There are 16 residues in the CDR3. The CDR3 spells CASSSTGWDAGNTIYF. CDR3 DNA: TGTGCCAGCAGCTCTACAGGTTGGGACGCTGGAAACACCATATATTTT.

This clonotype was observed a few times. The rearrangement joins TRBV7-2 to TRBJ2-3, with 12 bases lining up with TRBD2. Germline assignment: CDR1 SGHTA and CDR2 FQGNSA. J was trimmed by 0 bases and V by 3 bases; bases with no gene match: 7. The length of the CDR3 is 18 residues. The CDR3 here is CASSFQLAGGHSTDTQYF. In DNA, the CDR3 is TGTGCCAGCAGCTTTCAACTAGCGGGGGGCCATAGCACAGATACGCAGTATTTT.

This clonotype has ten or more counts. The CDR3 DNA follows: TGTGCCACCAGCAGAGATTGGGGAGGGAGCACTGAAGCTTTCTTT. The encoded protein is CATSRDWGGSTEAFF. V gene TRBV15 combines with J gene TRBJ1-1, with D unresolved. Trimming took off 0 bases at V and 4 bases at J, with 12 bases between the two ends. This CDR3 contains 15 residues. Germline V gene data show CDR1 as LNHNV and CDR2 as YYDKDF (reference sequence).